The source of this T cell receptor (beta chain) is a study of T cells in women clearing cervical HPV infection. With respect to this clone: The CDR3 end is not reached by the read, which stops 3 residues before it; the germline J gene fills it in.

Repertoires were generated with immunoSEQ multiplex PCR, while TCRdb's copy carries only in-frame clones and drops some. The repertoire table contains roughly 28,000 clones. With 6 bases clipped from V and 5 bases from J, the junction kept 4 bases outside the gene matches. Germline loops: CDR1 MDHEN, CDR2 SYDVKM. The CDR3 runs 14 residues. The J gene is TRBJ1-5, the V gene TRBV28; 10 bases map to TRBD1. Sample: blood buffy coat. This TCR was sampled from a woman between 18 and 75 years old with a cervical HPV16 infection that either progressed to CIN3+ or cleared (not recorded which). The CDR3 reads CASSRDRGHQPQHF. The part of the CDR3 DNA that was read is TGTGCCAGCAGCCGGGACAGGGGACATCAGCCC.